One T cell receptor beta chain is described in this entry. Its cognate antigen has yet to be identified. Base qualities are not recorded, but no much larger clone differs from it by a single base. The collaborating institutions used their own protocols to collect whole blood in K2EDTA tubes. For TCRbeta analysis, collaborators shipped samples in one of three forms: frozen whole blood, isolated PBMCs, or DNA extracted from either of those sample types. The immunoSEQ Assay, a bias-controlled multiplex PCR, was used to amplify TCRbeta CDR3 regions from genomic DNA. On the study's bioinformatics: Nucleated cell counts per sample were estimated from amplification of reference gene primers within the assay. To quantify the absolute abundance of each unique TCRbeta CDR3 rearrangement, sequence reads were collapsed and filtered. Productive Simpson clonality was computed per sample as the square root of Simpson's diversity index over productive rearrangements. TCRdb retrieved this table from immuneACCESS and kept in-frame rearrangements only. Not all clones are present; in checked studies, unresolved V genes account for under half, and no reason is known for the remainder. V and J calls and clone size are given by that table; D and trimming were obtained from the DNA. The sample records around 180,000 clones, about 84% of which are singletons. The ten largest clones represent about 4.9% of the sample.

The data stem from a study of blood T cell repertoires in COVID-19 (dated by TCRdb to the early 2020s). Regarding the complete study: Collaborator samples came from the United States, Italy and Spain and covered acute and convalescent phases of COVID-19. The prospective study material was composed of cDNA or gDNA derived from T cells, B-cell-depleted T cells, or PBMCs. The dataset comprised deeply sampled blood TCRbeta repertoires from subjects exposed to, actively infected with, or recovered from COVID-19. The repertoires were released in a freely available public database meant as a resource for research on the immune response to SARS-CoV-2. Samples were obtained from the ongoing ImmuneRACE study (first 160 participants) and from 1,200 or so subjects provided by 6 global collaborators. Nearly every sample came with metadata listing a de-identified subject ID, COVID-19 status, age in years and sex. Where available, HLA class I and class II types were obtained from metadata supplied by the sample provider rather than from assay-based typing. Overall study results and their limits: Clinical and demographic metadata were provided uncurated, with the amount varying by source and participant.

CDR1 and CDR2, looked up from the germline V gene, are SGHDN and FVKESK. From cysteine to phenylalanine, the CDR3 is 17 amino acids long. Only the CDR3 DNA is retained, 51 bases long and in frame from the first base. The junction shows trimming of 0 bases on V and 3 bases on J, plus 18 bases between the germline ends. The sample was peripheral blood. This receptor was identified in a woman aged 30 to 39 with acute or convalescent COVID-19. The chain was built from TRBV14 and TRBJ2-7; tentative D gene TRBD1, with 6 bases matching. The nucleotides are TGTGCCAGCAGCCAAGATCAATGGGGGCAGGGGCTCTACGAGCAGTACTTC. Its coded protein is CASSQDQWGQGLYEQYF.